This T cell receptor beta chain was retrieved from a study of blood T cell repertoires in COVID-19. Study-wide background: From T cells, B-cell-depleted T cells, or PBMCs came the material, which was cDNA or gDNA.

Authors' methods: Nucleated cell number was recorded as an estimate derived from reference gene primer amplification. Method: immunoSEQ multiplex PCR; TCRdb's copy keeps in-frame clones and lacks some. V and J calls plus clone size are reproduced from that table; the DNA served to infer D and trimming. The sample lists 200,000 to 300,000 clones; approximately 82% were seen once. Specimen: peripheral blood. This clonotype was obtained from a woman over 75 with acute or convalescent COVID-19.

The CDR3 sequence is CASSESSAPEAFF. CDR3 coding DNA: TGTGCCAGCAGTGAAAGTAGTGCCCCTGAAGCTTTCTTT. The gene calls are TRBV6-1 and TRBJ1-1, with unresolved D. The germline V gene has CDR1 MNHNS and CDR2 SASEGT. The CDR3 extends over 13 amino acids. Trimming took off 2 bases at V and 6 bases at J, with 10 bases between the two ends.